The present TCR beta chain was sequenced within a study of T cell responses to AZD1222 COVID-19 vaccine. Study details: Pooled together were second doses at about 4 or about 12 weeks. Study-level points and caveats: Unmutated variant regions are reportedly the target of nearly half of TCRs that are spike-specific. Spike-specific TCR breadth rose after two AZD1222 doses, and depth rose as well. Mostly white British, mostly female donors; authors suggested clonal diversity may be underestimated.

Germline lookup yields CDR1 SGHRS and CDR2 YFSETQ. The CDR3 loop spans 15 amino acids. V trimming: 4 bases; J trimming: 5 bases; junction bases outside the gene matches: 9. This clone has a single count. Its antigen is not identified. TCRdb's table, derived via immunoSEQ multiplex PCR, lists solely in-frame clones and lacks some. The sample lists more than 85,000 clones, roughly nine tenths occurring once. This chain links TRBV5-1 with TRBJ2-1; 7 bases are a match to TRBD2. This receptor was identified in an adult in good health. Source: peripheral blood, taken on day 0 of AZD1222 vaccination. The CDR3 is CASSGPGTTNNEQFF. The CDR3 DNA sequence: TGCGCCAGCAGCGGCCCCGGGACTACAAACAATGAGCAGTTCTTC.